Here is one TCR beta chain with its context. This record comes from a study of blood T cell repertoires in COVID-19. Study-wide background: Acute and convalescent COVID-19 samples came from the United States, Italy and Spain.

Produced via immunoSEQ multiplex PCR; TCRdb's table is partial and in-frame only. Of fewer than 250,000 clones listed, about 88% were seen once; the top ten hold approximately 3%. Individuals aged roughly 18 to 95 years were recruited from approximately 22 US areas. The sequence was obtained from a woman under 40 who had recovered from COVID-19. Input material: PBMCs or T cells enriched from blood (not recorded which).

The CDR3 protein is CASSAGTGGTEAFF. DNA for the CDR3: TGCGCCAGCAGCGCCGGGACAGGGGGCACTGAAGCTTTCTTT. The rearrangement uses TRBV5-1 and TRBJ1-1; 11 positions match TRBD1. This CDR3 spans 14 amino acids. CDR1 is SGHRS, CDR2 YFSETQ, per germline. With V trimmed by 4 bases and J by 4 bases, 3 bases remained unmatched.